Listed below are T cell receptor beta chains from one sample, sequenced in a study of vaccination and CD4 T cells after COVID-19. What these receptors recognize is not known. TCRdb recomputed calls from the PCR reads with MiXCR, one row per CDR3 protein. Of approximately 19,000 distinct CDR3 sequences in the sample, nearly 55% were seen once. Material: CD4+ T cells from blood, cultured in vitro. These TCRs come from a human donor who had recovered from COVID-19. Each CDR3 is given with its conserved first and last residue. D genes are given only for firm matches. Size values are once, few and many counts, or a class for expanded clones, and some rows have none.

clone size: .
V gene: TRBV5-8
D gene: .
CDR3 length: 15
J gene: TRBJ1-3
CDR3 DNA: TGTGCCAGCAGCTTGCGGTCAGGGTCTGGAAACACCATATATTTT
CDR3 protein: CASSLRSGSGNTIYF

clone size: .
V gene: TRBV5-4
D gene: .
CDR3 length: 14
J gene: TRBJ1-5
CDR3 DNA: TGTGCCAGCAGCTTGACAGGTTCCAATCAGCCCCAGCATTTT
CDR3 protein: CASSLTGSNQPQHF

clone size: .
V gene: TRBV2
D gene: .
CDR3 length: 13
J gene: TRBJ1-5
CDR3 DNA: TGTGCCAGCAGGCCTGGCTACGATCAGCCCCAGCATTTT
CDR3 protein: CASRPGYDQPQHF

clone size: .
V gene: TRBV5-4
D gene: .
CDR3 length: 12
J gene: TRBJ2-7
CDR3 DNA: TGTGCCAGCAGCTTGGGGTGGGGCGAGCAGTACTTC
CDR3 protein: CASSLGWGEQYF

clone size: .
V gene: TRBV20-1
D gene: .
CDR3 length: 13
J gene: TRBJ1-2
CDR3 DNA: TGCAGTGCTAGGAGAGGGGATAACTATGGCTACACCTTC
CDR3 protein: CSARRGDNYGYTF

clone size: .
V gene: TRBV10-3
D gene: TRBD2
CDR3 length: 15
J gene: TRBJ2-7
CDR3 DNA: TGTGCCATCAGTGAGGCTAGCGGGGGCCCCTACGAGCGGTACTTC
CDR3 protein: CAISEASGGPYERYF

clone size: .
V gene: TRBV6-2/TRBV6-3
D gene: .
CDR3 length: 13
J gene: TRBJ2-3
CDR3 DNA: TGTGCCACCGAAGTGGGGGTTTCAGATACGCAGTATTTT
CDR3 protein: CATEVGVSDTQYF

clone size: .
V gene: TRBV27
D gene: TRBD1
CDR3 length: 16
J gene: TRBJ1-1
CDR3 DNA: TGTGCCAGCAGTGCCGGGACAGGGCTTTGGAACACTGAAGCTTTCTTT
CDR3 protein: CASSAGTGLWNTEAFF

clone size: medium-sized
V gene: TRBV6-2/TRBV6-3
D gene: .
CDR3 length: 13
J gene: TRBJ2-2
CDR3 DNA: TGTGCCAGCATGCCCGCGAACACCGGGGAGCTGTTTTTT
CDR3 protein: CASMPANTGELFF

clone size: .
V gene: TRBV20-1
D gene: TRBD1
CDR3 length: 14
J gene: TRBJ2-1
CDR3 DNA: TGCAGTGCTGGAGCGGACAGGTGGGACAATGAGCAGTTCTTC
CDR3 protein: CSAGADRWDNEQFF

clone size: .
V gene: TRBV28
D gene: TRBD1
CDR3 length: 12
J gene: TRBJ2-7
CDR3 DNA: TGTGCCAGCAGTAGGACAGGGTACGAGCAGTACTTC
CDR3 protein: CASSRTGYEQYF

clone size: .
V gene: TRBV6-2/TRBV6-3
D gene: TRBD2
CDR3 length: 15
J gene: TRBJ2-5
CDR3 DNA: TGTGCCAGCAGTGCACACTCAGCGGGACAAGAGACCCAGTACTTC
CDR3 protein: CASSAHSAGQETQYF

clone size: few
V gene: TRBV20-1
D gene: .
CDR3 length: 15
J gene: TRBJ2-3
CDR3 DNA: TGCAGTGCTCCCCCGAGCTCGAGTCCCACAGATACGCAGTATTTT
CDR3 protein: CSAPPSSSPTDTQYF

clone size: .
V gene: TRBV11-2
D gene: .
CDR3 length: 13
J gene: TRBJ1-1
CDR3 DNA: TGTGCCAGCAGCCCCTCTGGAGGGTCGGTTGCTTTCTTT
CDR3 protein: CASSPSGGSVAFF

clone size: few
V gene: TRBV6-5
D gene: TRBD1
CDR3 length: 17
J gene: TRBJ1-1
CDR3 DNA: TGTGCCAGCAGTTGGCGACAGGGAGGGAGAACGGGGACTGAAGCTTTCTTT
CDR3 protein: CASSWRQGGRTGTEAFF

clone size: .
V gene: TRBV7-2
D gene: .
CDR3 length: 13
J gene: TRBJ1-2
CDR3 DNA: TGTGCCAGCAGCTTATATGGGTTCTATGGCTACACCTTC
CDR3 protein: CASSLYGFYGYTF

clone size: once
V gene: TRBV5-6
D gene: .
CDR3 length: 15
J gene: TRBJ1-5
CDR3 DNA: TGTGCCAGCAGCCGTGGACGGTCTAGCAATCAGCCCCAGCATTTT
CDR3 protein: CASSRGRSSNQPQHF

clone size: few
V gene: TRBV20-1
D gene: .
CDR3 length: 12
J gene: TRBJ1-1
CDR3 DNA: TGCAGTGCCCCGGGTCGGAACACTGAAGCTTTCTTT
CDR3 protein: CSAPGRNTEAFF

clone size: few
V gene: TRBV27
D gene: .
CDR3 length: 18
J gene: TRBJ1-3
CDR3 DNA: TGTGCCAGCAGTTTGCCGCCCCCCCCGCGTGACTCTGGAAACACCATATATTTT
CDR3 protein: CASSLPPPPRDSGNTIYF

clone size: .
V gene: TRBV3-1
D gene: .
CDR3 length: 16
J gene: TRBJ2-3
CDR3 DNA: TGTGCCAGCAGCCAAGTAGGCGGCAGGAGCACAGATACGCAGTATTTT
CDR3 protein: CASSQVGGRSTDTQYF

clone size: .
V gene: TRBV12-3/TRBV12-4
D gene: TRBD1
CDR3 length: 14
J gene: TRBJ2-7
CDR3 DNA: TGTGCCAGCAGTTCGACAGGGAACCCCTACGAGCAGTACTTC
CDR3 protein: CASSSTGNPYEQYF

clone size: few
V gene: TRBV5-1
D gene: TRBD2
CDR3 length: 15
J gene: TRBJ2-1
CDR3 DNA: TGCGCCAGCAGCTTGGCGGGACTAGGGGCGTGGGAGCAGTTCTTC
CDR3 protein: CASSLAGLGAWEQFF

clone size: .
V gene: TRBV25-1
D gene: .
CDR3 length: 13
J gene: TRBJ1-5
CDR3 DNA: TGTGCCAGCATGGGGGCAGGGAATCAGCCCCAGCATTTT
CDR3 protein: CASMGAGNQPQHF

clone size: medium-sized
V gene: TRBV15
D gene: TRBD2
CDR3 length: 16
J gene: TRBJ2-7
CDR3 DNA: TGTGCCACCAGCAGAGGGGAGCGGACTAGCGAATACGAGCAGTACTTC
CDR3 protein: CATSRGERTSEYEQYF

clone size: few
V gene: TRBV20-1
D gene: .
CDR3 length: 15
J gene: TRBJ2-5
CDR3 DNA: TGCAGTGCTAGAGATTCGGCTAGGCAAGAAGAGACCCAGTACTTC
CDR3 protein: CSARDSARQEETQYF

clone size: .
V gene: TRBV20-1
D gene: .
CDR3 length: 14
J gene: TRBJ1-5
CDR3 DNA: TGCAGTGTGGGTTATCATGGAAACAATCAGCCCCAGCATTTT
CDR3 protein: CSVGYHGNNQPQHF

clone size: .
V gene: TRBV7-2
D gene: TRBD1
CDR3 length: 14
J gene: TRBJ2-3
CDR3 DNA: TGTGCCAGCAGCCCACGGACAGGGACAGATACGCAGTATTTT
CDR3 protein: CASSPRTGTDTQYF

clone size: .
V gene: TRBV20-1
D gene: .
CDR3 length: 15
J gene: TRBJ2-2
CDR3 DNA: TGCAGTGCTAGAGAGGGCGGATCAAACACCGGGGAGCTGTTTTTT
CDR3 protein: CSAREGGSNTGELFF

clone size: .
V gene: TRBV10-2
D gene: TRBD2
CDR3 length: 13
J gene: TRBJ2-5
CDR3 DNA: TGCGCCACCACCGGGACTAGAGAAGAGACCCAGTACTTC
CDR3 protein: CATTGTREETQYF

clone size: once
V gene: TRBV6-1
D gene: .
CDR3 length: 17
J gene: TRBJ2-5
CDR3 DNA: TGTGCCAGCACCAACGTCGACCTAGCCCCGGTCGGGGAGACCCAGTACTTC
CDR3 protein: CASTNVDLAPVGETQYF

clone size: .
V gene: TRBV7-9
D gene: TRBD1
CDR3 length: 13
J gene: TRBJ1-1
CDR3 DNA: TGTGCCAGCAGCTTAGGACAGGGGGCTGAAGCTTTCTTT
CDR3 protein: CASSLGQGAEAFF

clone size: few
V gene: TRBV27
D gene: TRBD1
CDR3 length: 13
J gene: TRBJ2-1
CDR3 DNA: TGTGCCAGCAGCCGGGACAGTTGGAATGAGCAGTTCTTC
CDR3 protein: CASSRDSWNEQFF

clone size: few
V gene: TRBV7-2
D gene: TRBD1
CDR3 length: 14
J gene: TRBJ1-5
CDR3 DNA: TGTGCCAGCAGCTTAGAGGGGGCCCCAAGGCCCCAGCATTTT
CDR3 protein: CASSLEGAPRPQHF

clone size: .
V gene: TRBV11-2
D gene: .
CDR3 length: 14
J gene: TRBJ1-6
CDR3 DNA: TGTGCCAGCAGCTTGGGGACCCATAATTCACCCCTCCACTTT
CDR3 protein: CASSLGTHNSPLHF

clone size: .
V gene: TRBV12-3/TRBV12-4
D gene: TRBD2
CDR3 length: 15
J gene: TRBJ2-7
CDR3 DNA: TGTGCCAGCAGTTTCCAGACTAGCGGGAATTACGAGCAGTACTTC
CDR3 protein: CASSFQTSGNYEQYF

clone size: .
V gene: TRBV7-2
D gene: TRBD2
CDR3 length: 16
J gene: TRBJ2-7
CDR3 DNA: TGTGCCAGCAGCTTTGGATTCATTGGACTAGCGGGGGAGCAGTACTTC
CDR3 protein: CASSFGFIGLAGEQYF

clone size: .
V gene: TRBV20-1
D gene: .
CDR3 length: 15
J gene: TRBJ1-6
CDR3 DNA: TGCAGTGCTAGAGATAGAAAGGCAGGGGAATCACCCCTCCACTTT
CDR3 protein: CSARDRKAGESPLHF